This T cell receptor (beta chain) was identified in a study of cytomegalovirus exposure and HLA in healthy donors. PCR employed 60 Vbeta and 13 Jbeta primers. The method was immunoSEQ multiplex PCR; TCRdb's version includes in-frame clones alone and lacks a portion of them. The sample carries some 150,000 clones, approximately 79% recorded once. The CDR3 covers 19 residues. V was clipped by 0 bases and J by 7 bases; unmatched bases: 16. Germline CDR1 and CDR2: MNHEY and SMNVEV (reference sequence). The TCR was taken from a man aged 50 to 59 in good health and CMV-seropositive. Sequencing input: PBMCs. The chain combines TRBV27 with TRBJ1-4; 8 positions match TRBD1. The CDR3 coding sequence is TGTGCCAGCAGTTTATCAGGAAGGACAGGGCGGTTCCGGGGTGAAAAACTGTTTTTT. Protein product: CASSLSGRTGRFRGEKLFF.